The text below deals with one T cell receptor (beta chain). What it binds is unknown. The study ran its PCR with 60 Vbeta and 13 Jbeta primers. TCRdb's table, derived via immunoSEQ multiplex PCR, lists solely in-frame clones and lacks some. The table shows around 65,000 clones, with 62% occurring only once. The sample comes from a study of cytomegalovirus exposure and HLA in healthy donors. General study points: By HLA locus, TCR association rates varied in a later analysis, with DRB1 showing the most and HLA-C the fewest. In a later analysis, at a false discovery rate of 0.05, some 17,000 TCR beta sequences were associated with HLA alleles.

Input material: PBMCs. The receptor was derived from a man aged 25 to 45 in good health and CMV-seronegative.

CDR3 coding DNA: TGTGCCAGCAGCCCGGCGGGGACAACTAATGAAAAACTGTTTTTT. Encoded protein: CASSPAGTTNEKLFF. The rearrangement links TRBV4-2 to TRBJ1-4; D call uncertain. The V gene lost 4 bases and the J gene lost 0 bases, with 9 bases spanning the gap. Germline V lookup: CDR1 LGHNA, CDR2 YNFKEQ. This CDR3 region has 15 residues.